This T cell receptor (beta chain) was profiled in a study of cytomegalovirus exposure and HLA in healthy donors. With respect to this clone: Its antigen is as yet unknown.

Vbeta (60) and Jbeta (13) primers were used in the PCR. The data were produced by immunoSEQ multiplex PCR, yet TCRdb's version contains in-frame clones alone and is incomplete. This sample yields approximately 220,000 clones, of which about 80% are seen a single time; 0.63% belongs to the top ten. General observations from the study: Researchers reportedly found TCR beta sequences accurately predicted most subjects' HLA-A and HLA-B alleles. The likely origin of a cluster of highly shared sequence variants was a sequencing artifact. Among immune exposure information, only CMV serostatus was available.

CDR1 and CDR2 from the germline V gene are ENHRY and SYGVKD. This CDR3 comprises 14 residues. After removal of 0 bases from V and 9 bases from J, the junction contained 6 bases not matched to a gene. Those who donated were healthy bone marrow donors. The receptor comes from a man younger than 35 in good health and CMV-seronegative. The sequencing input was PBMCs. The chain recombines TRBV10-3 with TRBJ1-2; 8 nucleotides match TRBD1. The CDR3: CAISESTGAGSYTF. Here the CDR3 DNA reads TGTGCCATCAGTGAGTCGACAGGGGCCGGGAGCTACACCTTC.